This T cell receptor beta chain emerged from a study of cytomegalovirus exposure and HLA in healthy donors. Study findings and constraints: Investigators reported more than 150 TCR beta chains as tied to cytomegalovirus. Immune exposure information available was restricted to CMV serostatus. It was confirmed in vitro that a few of the CMV-associated chains were specific for CMV antigens.

Primers: 60 Vbeta forward and 13 Jbeta reverse. TCRdb's table, derived via immunoSEQ multiplex PCR, lists solely in-frame clones and lacks some. The table lists tens of thousands of clones, 6.5% to 8% of them singletons, with approximately 2.5% in the top ten. At collection, donors were nominally healthy, but unrecorded immune exposures were probable. This clone was detected a few times. Its target is unknown. Different DNA sequences within this sample yield the same CDR3. V shed 5 bases, J shed 13 bases, and the junction held 13 bases outside the gene matches. The germline CDR1 and CDR2 sequences are MNHEY and SVGAGI. The CDR3 contains 14 residues.

V is TRBV6-5 and J is TRBJ2-1; 8 bases fit TRBD1. Sequenced sample: PBMCs. The receptor's source is a man aged 50-60 years in good health and CMV-seronegative. The CDR3 nucleotides are TGTGCCAGCAGTCTCGTCGGACAGGGATTGAACCAGTTCTTC. Protein: CASSLVGQGLNQFF.